The clone carrying this T cell receptor (beta chain) was seen more than once but under ten times. Its antigen remains unknown. This sample is drawn from a study of vaccination and CD4 T cells after COVID-19. Study at large: Control cultures received a CEFX pool, an HIV-1 Nef pool, or no peptide. Broader study findings: Spike mono-reactivity was shown by 304 of 307 vaccine-specific clones in convalescent patients. Only after vaccination were a median around 83% of convalescents' reactive clones seen.

An Oncomine TCR Beta short-read assay was used to sequence the DNA from cultured CD4+ T cells. TCRdb itself ran the PCR reads through MiXCR, one entry per CDR3 protein. This table holds 20,000 or so distinct CDR3 sequences, under 30% found once. Treatment indicated: approximately 9-day PBMC culture with coronavirus spike peptide pools or control peptides (ViraFEST assay). ViraFEST used peptide pools to expand antigen-specific T cells and subsequently sequenced their TCRs. Unmatched junction bases numbered 7, after V lost 3 bases and J lost 1 base. Germline CDR1 reads SGHNT; CDR2 reads YYREEE (reference sequence). The CDR3 extends over 15 amino acids.

The sample taken for sequencing was cultured CD4+ T cells from blood. This sequence originates from a human donor with COVID-19. The rearrangement joins TRBV5-4 to TRBJ2-7; TRBD1 matches at 7 bases. For the CDR3, the DNA is TGTGCCAGCAGCTCCCCCGGGACAGCATCCTACGAGCAGTACTTC. Protein: CASSSPGTASYEQYF.